The T cell receptor beta chain described here comes from a study of cytomegalovirus exposure and HLA in healthy donors. Study-level information: Earlier, 150 million to 200 million T cells were analyzed, and fewer than 120 million unique TCR beta sequences were found among them.

Use of 60 Vbeta and 13 Jbeta primers characterized the PCR. Produced via immunoSEQ multiplex PCR; TCRdb's table is partial and in-frame only. The table includes 55,000 to 70,000 clones, about 80% detected once. Study observations and caveats: Later work found that TCR association rates differed between HLA loci; DRB1 had the most and HLA-C the fewest.

CDR1 and CDR2 from the germline V gene are LNHDA and SQIVND (reference sequence). The CDR3 is 13 amino acids. Trimming pared 6 bases from V and 9 bases from J, leaving 12 bases between. With respect to this clone: Its specificity is not known.

What was sequenced was PBMCs. The clonotype was recovered from a man aged 18-30 years in good health and CMV-seropositive. This sequence joins TRBV19 and TRBJ1-6; D ambiguous. The CDR3 region has the DNA TGTGCCAGTAGCGGGAGGGAGGGTTCACCCCTCCACTTT. Its protein product is CASSGREGSPLHF.